This TCR beta chain was captured in a study of blood T cell repertoires in COVID-19. Background on the study: Specimens from acute and convalescent COVID-19 originated in the United States, Italy and Spain. PBMCs, B-cell-depleted T cells, or T cells were the source of the cDNA or gDNA that made up the material.

TCRdb's copy holds only in-frame clones and misses some; the assay was immunoSEQ multiplex PCR. The sample has under 200,000 clones; approximately 90% are singletons. V lost 0 bases to trimming and J lost 3 bases, with 7 bases between them. The CDR3 sequence is 15 residues long. Germline loops: CDR1 SGHTS, CDR2 YDEGEE. This chain joins TRBV5-8 and TRBJ1-6; D not resolved. This clonotype originated in a young man with COVID-19, enrolled during active disease. Sequences were obtained from peripheral blood. Here the CDR3 reads CASSLERFYNSPLHF. The CDR3 bases are TGTGCCAGCAGCTTGGAACGGTTCTATAATTCACCCCTCCACTTT.